This TCR beta chain originates from a study of cytomegalovirus exposure and HLA in healthy donors. General study findings and limits: Certain indistinguishable V segments, among them TRBV6-2 and TRBV6-3, were excluded.

About this clone: What it binds is not known.

PCR was performed using 60 Vbeta and 13 Jbeta primers. The protocol was immunoSEQ multiplex PCR, while the TCRdb copy is restricted to in-frame clones and leaves out a portion. The sample has 90,000 to 150,000 clones, roughly four fifths seen once. Germline V CDR1 and CDR2: MDHEN, SYDVKM. The CDR3 consists of 13 residues. Trimming shortened V by 7 bases and J by 6 bases, and 15 bases separated the two germline ends. This clonotype was sampled from a man aged 35 to 55 in good health and CMV-seronegative. Specimen: PBMCs. This chain connects TRBV28 to TRBJ1-1; possible D gene TRBD1, 6 bases. This CDR3 reads CASTLGGLAEAFF. CDR3 DNA sequence: TGTGCCAGCACCCTGGGGGGGCTAGCTGAAGCTTTCTTT.